Shown below are 27 T cell receptor beta chains from a single sample sequenced in a study of technical replicates of blood from several donors. Sequenced by immunoSEQ multiplex PCR; TCRdb stores in-frame clones only, minus some. The sample includes 95,000 to 100,000 clones, roughly 95% of them seen just once. The sequenced material came from T cells isolated from PBMCs. These TCRs come from a human donor in good health.

This clone was counted between two and nine times. V gene TRBV2 combines with J gene TRBJ1-1; D is unresolved. The CDR3 runs to 13 residues. Trimming stripped 5 bases from V and 3 bases from J, with 10 bases between. In germline, CDR1 is SNHLY, CDR2 FYNNEI. The CDR3 sequence: CASSKPRDTEAFF. The DNA of the CDR3 is TGTGCCAGCAGTAAGCCCCGTGACACTGAAGCTTTCTTT.

This sequence joins TRBV2 and TRBJ2-2; maybe TRBD1 (5 bases). The V gene lost 6 bases and the J gene lost 8 bases, with 19 bases spanning the gap. Germline V gives CDR1 SNHLY, CDR2 FYNNEI. CDR3 size: 15 residues. The DNA for the CDR3 is TGTGCCAGCAGCCCCCGGGTAGGGGCCCGGGGGGAGCTGTTTTTT. Translation: CASSPRVGARGELFF.

The chain couples TRBV18 to TRBJ2-5; no clear D gene. This CDR3 is 14 amino acids long. Looked up from germline, CDR1 is KGHSH and CDR2 is LQKENI. Trimming shortened V by 3 bases and J by 7 bases, and 15 bases separated the two germline ends. CDR3 coding DNA: TGTGCCAGCTCACCCAGCCTTTTAGCCTTGACCCAGTACTTC. Its protein product is CASSPSLLALTQYF.

V and J are TRBV10-3 and TRBJ1-2; D remains ambiguous. In germline, CDR1 is ENHRY, CDR2 SYGVKD. The CDR3 length is 14 residues. Trimming pared 2 bases from V and 6 bases from J, leaving 13 bases between. CDR3 DNA sequence: TGTGCCATCAGTGAGGGGGAGGGCACCGATGGCTACACCTTC. It specifies CAISEGEGTDGYTF.

This rearrangement joins TRBV5-1 to TRBJ2-6, with D perhaps TRBD1 (6 bases). The CDR3 sequence is 16 residues long. Trimming removed 1 base at V and 0 bases at J, with 8 bases between. CDR1 SGHRS and CDR2 YFSETQ come from the germline V gene. The CDR3 DNA reads TGCGCCAGCAGCTTGCAACAGGGCTCTGGGGCCAACGTCCTGACTTTC. Protein: CASSLQQGSGANVLTF.

This chain links TRBV19 with TRBJ1-5, with 8 bases aligning to TRBD1. Per germline, CDR1 LNHDA and CDR2 SQIVND (reference sequence). Trimming at V came to 7 bases and at J to 0 bases, leaving 5 bases not matched to a gene. CDR3 size: 15 residues. This CDR3 is CASTRGLGSNQPQHF. The CDR3 coding sequence is TGTGCCAGTACCAGGGGGCTCGGTAGCAATCAGCCCCAGCATTTT.

The rearrangement links TRBV19 to TRBJ1-2; 9 bases fit TRBD1. CDR1 and CDR2 (germline): LNHDA, SQIVND (reference sequence). V gave up 6 bases and J gave up 6 bases; unmatched junction bases: 11. The CDR3 covers 15 residues. The CDR3 DNA is TGTGCCAGTAGCCCACTGACAGGGGGAGATAATGGCTACACCTTC. Protein: CASSPLTGGDNGYTF.

This clone was observed a single time. This chain links TRBV9 with TRBJ2-1; tentative D call: TRBD2 (5 bases). V lost 4 bases, J lost 8 bases, and 19 bases lay in between. Germline loops: CDR1 SGDLS, CDR2 YYNGEE. The CDR3 extends over 15 amino acids. The CDR3 loop reads CASSPAFGSGYEQFF. The CDR3 coding sequence is TGTGCCAGCAGCCCTGCTTTCGGGTCGGGGTATGAGCAGTTCTTC. Full variable domain (outside the CDR3, taken from reference TRBV9 and TRBJ2-1): DSGVTQTPKHLITATGQRVTLRCSPRSGDLSVYWYQQSLDQGLQFLIQYYNGEERAKGNILERFSAQQFPDLHSELNLSSLELGDSALYFCASSPAFGSGYEQFFGPGTRLTVL.

This chain connects TRBV7-6 to TRBJ2-1; TRBD2 might be the D (5 bases). This CDR3 comprises 14 residues. Between the trimmed V and J ends, which lost 6 bases and 5 bases, there was a span of 14 bases. CDR1 is SGHVS and CDR2 is FNYEAQ in the germline V gene. The CDR3: CASSLWVSDNEQFF. The CDR3 DNA reads as TGTGCCAGCAGTCTTTGGGTTAGCGACAATGAGCAGTTCTTC.

The gene calls are TRBV27 and TRBJ2-1; D is perhaps TRBD2 (5 bases). V dropped 4 bases and J dropped 9 bases, with 19 bases sitting between them. Germline lookup yields CDR1 MNHEY and CDR2 SMNVEV (reference sequence). The CDR3 sequence is 15 residues long. CDR3 region: CASSSRVGVGSEQFF. The CDR3 bases are TGTGCCAGCAGTTCCCGTGTGGGAGTGGGTAGTGAGCAGTTCTTC.

The chain carries TRBV25-1 and TRBJ1-4; the D gene is possibly TRBD1 (5 bases). V lost 1 base to trimming and J lost 10 bases, with 19 bases between them. The CDR3 is 16 residues long. CDR1 and CDR2 (germline): MGHDK, SYGVNS. In nucleotides, the CDR3 is TGTGCCAGCAGTGAATTGGGGGGGATTGACGTGGGAAAACTGTTTTTT. This sequence encodes CASSELGGIDVGKLFF.

The CDR3 DNA is TGTGCCAGTAGTGGGACAGGGGGCGCTGAACGGAACGAGCAGTACTTC. Protein sequence: CASSGTGGAERNEQYF. The genes are TRBV19 and TRBJ2-7, with 12 bases identical to TRBD1. The J segment lost 5 bases and the V segment lost 5 bases, leaving 10 bases of the junction unmatched. Looked up from germline, CDR1 is LNHDA and CDR2 is SQIVND (reference sequence). The CDR3 extends over 16 amino acids.

V gene TRBV13 combines with J gene TRBJ2-1; 9 bases are shared with TRBD2. This CDR3 spans 19 amino acids. V was pared by 5 bases and J by 8 bases, with 22 bases of the junction left unmatched. In germline, CDR1 is PRHDT, CDR2 FYEKMQ (reference sequence). CDR3 residues: CASSPSLGEREDVSDEQFF. The CDR3 DNA reads as TGTGCCAGCAGCCCCTCACTCGGGGAGCGGGAGGATGTATCCGATGAGCAGTTCTTC.

This rearrangement joins TRBV5-4 to TRBJ2-7; weak D call: TRBD2 (6 bases). V was cut by 0 bases and J by 2 bases, with 12 bases left in between. Germline CDR1 and CDR2: SGHNT and YYREEE (reference sequence). The CDR3 loop spans 15 amino acids. In DNA, the CDR3 is TGTGCCAGCAGCTTGGGGCCCGCGGGAACCTACGAGCAGTACTTC. Translated: CASSLGPAGTYEQYF.

The chain links TRBV10-1 to TRBJ2-1; 7 positions match TRBD2. V trimming: 5 bases; J trimming: 9 bases; junction bases outside the gene matches: 22. CDR3 length: 18 residues. CDR1 WNHNN and CDR2 SYGVQD come from the germline V gene (reference sequence). The CDR3 loop reads CASSTSGKLGDPTPEQFF. The CDR3 DNA reads TGCGCCAGCAGTACCAGCGGGAAGCTGGGAGACCCCACACCTGAGCAGTTCTTC.

The genes are TRBV28 and TRBJ1-2, with 9 bases aligning to TRBD1. This CDR3 comprises 14 residues. Germline trimming cut 5 bases from V and 0 bases from J; bases unmatched to any gene: 1. Germline V CDR1 and CDR2: MDHEN, SYDVKM. The CDR3 DNA sequence: TGTGCCAGCAGTACAGGGGGCTCTAACTATGGCTACACCTTC. Protein: CASSTGGSNYGYTF.

The V gene is TRBV27, the J gene TRBJ2-7; TRBD1 agrees at 10 bases. The CDR3 is 15 residues long. From germline, CDR1 is MNHEY and CDR2 SMNVEV (reference sequence). The J segment lost 4 bases and the V segment lost 1 base, leaving 4 bases of the junction unmatched. CDR3 coding DNA: TGTGCCAGCAGTTTATACCGACAGGGGGCTTACGAGCAGTACTTC. This gives the protein CASSLYRQGAYEQYF.

V usage is TRBV28 and J usage is TRBJ2-7; TRBD1 aligns across 7 bases. The CDR3 runs 15 residues. CDR1 is MDHEN and CDR2 is SYDVKM in the germline V gene. Trimming cost V 7 bases and J 3 bases; bases outside gene matches: 12. CDR3 DNA: TGTGCCAGCACCTCGGGACAGAATGATTACTACGAGCAGTACTTC. This translates into CASTSGQNDYYEQYF.

V is TRBV15 and J is TRBJ2-7; a weak D match, TRBD2 (5 bases). The germline CDR1 and CDR2 sequences are LNHNV and YYDKDF (reference sequence). V was clipped by 2 bases and J by 3 bases, with 14 bases between them. There are 15 residues in the CDR3. CDR3 region: CATSRNRGAIYEQYF. The CDR3 nucleotides are TGTGCCACCAGCAGAAACCGGGGTGCAATCTACGAGCAGTACTTC.

The chain recombines TRBV18 with TRBJ2-2, with 15 bases aligning to TRBD2. This CDR3 has 17 residues. Unmatched junction bases numbered 2, after V lost 0 bases and J lost 6 bases. Germline assignment: CDR1 KGHSH and CDR2 LQKENI. The CDR3: CASSPPGLAGGAGELFF. CDR3 DNA sequence: TGTGCCAGCTCACCACCGGGACTAGCGGGAGGTGCCGGGGAGCTGTTTTTT.

The V gene is TRBV7-3, the J gene TRBJ2-2; TRBD1 might be the D (5 bases). Per germline, CDR1 SGHTA and CDR2 FQGTGA. V dropped 5 bases and J dropped 5 bases, with 12 bases sitting between them. This CDR3 has 14 amino acids. Here the CDR3 DNA reads TGTGCCAGCAGCCCAGGGTCTAATACCGGGGAGCTGTTTTTT. Encoded protein: CASSPGSNTGELFF.

The V gene is TRBV6-5, the J gene TRBJ2-3; 12 positions match TRBD2. The CDR3 consists of 16 residues. Trimming removed 4 bases from V and 1 base from J; junction bases left unmatched: 3. Germline V lookup: CDR1 MNHEY, CDR2 SVGAGI. CDR3 bases: TGTGCCAGCAGTTCCCTAGCGGGAGGGGGCACAGATACGCAGTATTTT. It codes for CASSSLAGGGTDTQYF.

This clone was observed a few times. The chain joins TRBV29-1 to TRBJ1-1, with 9 bases that match TRBD1. Germline values: CDR1 SQVTM, CDR2 ANQGSEA. Trimming at V came to 6 bases and at J to 5 bases, leaving 7 bases not matched to a gene. This CDR3 has 13 residues. CDR3 coding DNA: TGCAGCGTAGTCGACAGGGGGAGAACTGAAGCTTTCTTT. Amino acids: CSVVDRGRTEAFF.

The V gene is TRBV5-1, the J gene TRBJ2-7; TRBD1 aligns across 8 bases. V was pared by 3 bases and J by 0 bases, with 5 bases of the junction left unmatched. This CDR3 has 15 amino acids. Germline CDR1 is SGHRS and CDR2 is YFSETQ. The CDR3 loop is CASSSPGQGSYEQYF. Written as DNA, the CDR3 is TGCGCCAGCAGCTCACCAGGACAGGGCTCCTACGAGCAGTACTTC.

J is TRBJ1-4 and V is TRBV11-2; TRBD1 matches 8 bases. The CDR3 sequence is 13 residues long. V trimming: 5 bases; J trimming: 8 bases; junction bases outside the gene matches: 4. Germline lookup yields CDR1 SGHAT and CDR2 FQNNGV. DNA for the CDR3: TGTGCCAGCAGCGAAAACAGGGGGGAAAAACTGTTTTTT. Translation gives CASSENRGEKLFF. Looking up the rest from reference TRBV11-2 and TRBJ1-4 gives the full variable domain: EAGVAQSPRYKIIEKRQSVAFWCNPISGHATLYWYQQILGQGPKLLIQFQNNGVVDDSQLPKDRFSAERLKGVDSTLKIQPAKLEDSAVYLCASSENRGEKLFFGSGTQLSVL.

Of note for this clone: A junction end diverges from the germline sequence, so it may reflect a read error. The rearrangement joins TRBV7-9 to TRBJ2-1, with 10 bases that match TRBD2. The CDR3 runs 12 residues. Germline values: CDR1 SEHNR, CDR2 FQNEAQ (reference sequence). In nucleotides, the CDR3 is TGTGCCAGCAGCTTAGATCAGCGGGAGGGTCTCTTC. Its protein product is CASSLDQREGLF.

The chain has TRBV7-8 and TRBJ2-3; weak D call: TRBD2 (6 bases). Germline loops: CDR1 SGHVS, CDR2 FQNEAQ. CDR3 length: 17 residues. V was trimmed by 1 base and J by 0 bases, leaving 14 bases between them. In nucleotides, the CDR3 is TGTGCCAGCAGCTTAGTGAGAGTACTAGCTAGCACAGATACGCAGTATTTT. Its translation is CASSLVRVLASTDTQYF.